Each of the 22 T cell receptor beta chains below was sequenced from the same sample in a study of CD8+ T cells in alopecia areata (dated by TCRdb to the late 2010s). Receptors were amplified or captured by the immunoSEQ multiplex PCR assay. For TCR sequencing, RNA was extracted from every sample and reverse transcribed into cDNA to serve as template. TCRdb mirrors the immuneACCESS table, restricted to in-frame sequences. Some clones are absent from its copies; in checked studies, under half trace to an unresolved V gene, and the reason for the others is unknown. The sample contains 150,000 or so clones, about 47% of them found a single time. Roughly 20% of the sample is in the top ten clones. Read against the paper, the sample's time point label means: baseline before oral tofacitinib. Source: CD8+ T cells sorted from blood, taken at week 0. These receptor sequences come from a human donor with alopecia areata.

This chain links TRBV30 with TRBJ1-5, with 9 nucleotides matching TRBD1. Germline V CDR1 and CDR2: GTSNPN, SVGIG (reference sequence). After removal of 3 bases from V and 6 bases from J, the junction contained 6 bases not matched to a gene. The CDR3 runs 14 residues. The CDR3 spells CAWSTGTGFQPQHF. CDR3 sequence (DNA): TGTGCCTGGAGCACGGGGACAGGGTTTCAGCCCCAGCATTTT.

The rearrangement uses TRBV30 and TRBJ1-5; D gene unclear. Between the trimmed V and J ends, which lost 2 bases and 7 bases, there was a span of 15 bases. Germline CDR1 reads GTSNPN; CDR2 reads SVGIG (reference sequence). This CDR3 region has 14 residues. This CDR3 is CAWSLGHSNQPQHF. The CDR3 DNA reads TGTGCCTGGAGTTTGGGCCACAGTAACCAGCCCCAGCATTTT.

The chain employs TRBV5-1 and TRBJ2-5, with unresolved D. The CDR3 length is 13 residues. CDR1 and CDR2 from the germline V gene are SGHRS and YFSETQ. Trimming took off 0 bases at V and 5 bases at J, with 8 bases between the two ends. The CDR3 nucleotides are TGCGCCAGCAGCTTGGCTCGGTCGGAGACCCAGTACTTC. Translating gives CASSLARSETQYF.

The chain recombines TRBV5-6 with TRBJ2-7; 9 bases map to TRBD1. The J segment lost 2 bases and the V segment lost 0 bases, leaving 6 bases of the junction unmatched. This CDR3 spans 16 amino acids. Germline lookup yields CDR1 SGHDT and CDR2 YYEEEE. The CDR3 spells CASSLGGWTGAYEQYF. CDR3 in DNA: TGTGCCAGCAGCTTGGGGGGATGGACAGGGGCCTACGAGCAGTACTTC. The entire variable domain, with the rest obtained from reference TRBV5-6 and TRBJ2-7, is as follows: DAGVTQSPTHLIKTRGQQVTLRCSPKSGHDTVSWYQQALGQGPQFIFQYYEEEERQRGNFPDRFSGHQFPNYSSELNVNALLLGDSALYLCASSLGGWTGAYEQYFGPGTRLTVT.

V is TRBV27 and J is TRBJ1-5, with unresolved D. V was pared by 0 bases and J by 2 bases, with 11 bases between. Germline assignment: CDR1 MNHEY and CDR2 SMNVEV (reference sequence). The CDR3 sequence is 16 residues long. Here the CDR3 reads CASSLSIEGGNQPQHF. In DNA, the CDR3 is TGTGCCAGCAGTTTATCGATTGAGGGCGGCAATCAGCCCCAGCATTTT.

As regards this clone: Within the sample, other DNA sequences also encode this same CDR3. The chain couples TRBV30 to TRBJ1-1, with D possibly TRBD1 on 5 matching bases. CDR3 length: 11 amino acids. The germline gives CDR1 GTSNPN, CDR2 SVGIG (reference sequence). Trimming took 2 bases from V and 5 from J, leaving 6 bases between them. CDR3 DNA sequence: TGTGCCTGGAGTCAGGGTACTGAAGCTTTCTTT. Protein: CAWSQGTEAFF.

A single count supports this clone. The V and J genes are TRBV9 and TRBJ2-7; 8 nucleotides agree with TRBD1. The CDR3 has 13 residues. V was pared by 4 bases and J by 6 bases, with 6 bases of the junction left unmatched. Germline-derived CDR1 and CDR2 are SGDLS and YYNGEE. DNA of the CDR3: TGTGCCAGCAGCCCCCGGACAGGGATCGAGCAGTACTTC. Its translation is CASSPRTGIEQYF.

The chain has TRBV9 and TRBJ1-6; a weak D match, TRBD1 (5 bases). In germline, CDR1 is SGDLS, CDR2 YYNGEE. Trimming removed 4 bases from V and 5 bases from J, with 13 bases in between. The CDR3 sequence is 15 residues long. The CDR3, as DNA: TGTGCCAGCAGCCCAGGAGAGGGGAATAATTCACCCCTCCACTTT. This sequence encodes CASSPGEGNNSPLHF.

V and J are TRBV7-2 and TRBJ1-4, with no clear D. The germline V and J ends were trimmed by 1 base and 6 bases, with 6 bases remaining between them. Germline CDR1 and CDR2: SGHTA and FQGNSA. This CDR3 is built from 13 residues. CDR3 residues: CASSLVRHEKLFF. CDR3 bases: TGTGCCAGCAGCTTAGTAAGACATGAAAAACTGTTTTTT. The full variable domain, its missing parts supplied by reference TRBV7-2 and TRBJ1-4, is GAGVSQSPSNKVTEKGKDVELRCDPISGHTALYWYRQSLGQGLEFLIYFQGNSAPDKSGLPSDRFSAERTGGSVSTLTIQRTQQEDSAVYLCASSLVRHEKLFFGSGTQLSVL.

In this sample, this clone turned up a few times. The chain employs TRBV30 and TRBJ1-5; a weak D match, TRBD1 (5 bases). The CDR3 length is 13 residues. The germline gives CDR1 GTSNPN, CDR2 SVGIG (reference sequence). Trimming took 1 base from V and 5 from J, leaving 9 bases between them. The CDR3 region has the DNA TGTGCCTGGAGTGGAGCAGGGTATCAGCCCCAGCATTTT. This encodes CAWSGAGYQPQHF.

The chain is built from TRBV7-8 and TRBJ1-2, with a weak D call TRBD1 (6 bases). This CDR3 comprises 19 residues. The germline V and J ends were trimmed by 5 bases and 3 bases, with 28 bases remaining between them. Germline-derived CDR1 and CDR2 are SGHVS and FQNEAQ. CDR3 sequence (DNA): TGTGCCAGCAGCCCCTTGACAGCAAACTTGTACAGGGATGACTATGGCTACACCTTC. As protein: CASSPLTANLYRDDYGYTF.

The gene calls are TRBV29-1 and TRBJ1-1; 8 bases are a match to TRBD1. The V gene end was trimmed by 4 bases and the J gene end by 5 bases; junction bases not matched to a gene: 3. CDR3 length: 12 residues. Germline V gene data show CDR1 as SQVTM and CDR2 as ANQGSEA. CDR3 in amino acids: CSVAGGRTEAFF. Here the CDR3 DNA reads TGCAGCGTTGCAGGGGGCCGAACTGAAGCTTTCTTT.

This sequence joins TRBV9 and TRBJ1-3; D is uncertain. Germline CDR1 is SGDLS and CDR2 is YYNGEE. V lost 0 bases and J lost 4, with 8 bases in between. CDR3 length: 14 amino acids. CDR3 DNA: TGTGCCAGCAGCGTAGCGGGGAGCGGAAACACCATATATTTT. Its protein is CASSVAGSGNTIYF.

This clone has a handful of counts. The genes are TRBV7-9 and TRBJ1-1; D remains unclear. The length of the CDR3 is 16 residues. The V and J ends lost 2 bases and 4 bases respectively, with 17 bases between them. Germline values: CDR1 SEHNR, CDR2 FQNEAQ (reference sequence). The CDR3 loop is CASSLRETPRGTEAFF. CDR3 nucleotides: TGTGCCAGCAGCTTAAGGGAAACACCAAGAGGCACTGAAGCTTTCTTT.

This clone came up a few times. Additional DNA sequences in this sample encode the identical CDR3. The J gene is TRBJ2-5, the V gene TRBV19; D ambiguous. V was shortened by 3 bases and J by 3 bases, with 8 bases between the two germline ends. The CDR3 totals 13 residues. Germline values: CDR1 LNHDA, CDR2 SQIVND (reference sequence). CDR3 bases: TGTGCCAGTAGTATCGACGGAGAAGAGACCCAGTACTTC. It yields the protein CASSIDGEETQYF.

The gene calls are TRBV29-1 and TRBJ2-7, with D hard to call. Trimming took 7 bases from V and 2 from J, leaving 21 bases between them. The CDR3 is 15 residues long. Germline values: CDR1 SQVTM, CDR2 ANQGSEA. CDR3 bases: TGCAGCGCCGGCACGGCCAGTCGGAATCCCTACGAGCAGTACTTC. The encoded protein is CSAGTASRNPYEQYF.

The V and J genes are TRBV7-8 and TRBJ2-2; D is unclear. This CDR3 spans 14 amino acids. V was cut by 1 base and J by 1 base, with 4 bases left in between. Germline V gene data show CDR1 as SGHVS and CDR2 as FQNEAQ. The DNA of the CDR3 is TGTGCCAGCAGCTTAGGTCTGAACACCGGGGAGCTGTTTTTT. This encodes CASSLGLNTGELFF.

The rearrangement links TRBV29-1 to TRBJ2-2; D uncertain. Per germline, CDR1 SQVTM and CDR2 ANQGSEA. The V end was cut by 5 bases, the J end by 7 bases, with 8 bases between. The CDR3 length is 11 residues. The CDR3 DNA reads TGCAGCGTTAAGGTAGTCGGGGAGCTGTTTTTT. It encodes CSVKVVGELFF.

This chain joins TRBV4-2 and TRBJ2-7; D is unresolved. Germline CDR1 is LGHNA and CDR2 is YNFKEQ. This CDR3 has 13 amino acids. Deletions cut 1 base from V and 4 bases from J, with 8 bases between. This CDR3 is CASSQGTSYEQYF. CDR3 bases: TGTGCCAGCAGCCAAGGTACCTCGTACGAGCAGTACTTC.

This sequence joins TRBV11-1 and TRBJ2-7, with 8 bases that match TRBD1. The germline gives CDR1 SGHAT, CDR2 FQDESV (reference sequence). The CDR3 extends over 14 amino acids. After removal of 6 bases from V and 4 bases from J, the junction contained 8 bases not matched to a gene. CDR3 DNA sequence: TGTGCCAGCAGTCGGATGACAGGGGTTTACGAGCAGTACTTC. Its translation is CASSRMTGVYEQYF.

This clone was seen a few times. The CDR3 DNA is TGTGCCGCCCGAGGCGGGGGGAGCAATCAGCCCCAGCATTTT. This sequence encodes CAARGGGSNQPQHF. The V and J genes are TRBV6-1 and TRBJ1-5; TRBD1 might be the D (5 bases). The germline CDR1 and CDR2 sequences are MNHNS and SASEGT. The length of the CDR3 is 14 residues. The V gene lost 11 bases and the J gene lost 1 base, with 15 bases spanning the gap.

The V call is TRBV27, the J call TRBJ1-2, with 7 positions matching TRBD1. The V gene's germline CDR1 is MNHEY and CDR2 SMNVEV (reference sequence). This CDR3 contains 14 residues. Losses at the gene ends were 6 bases for V and 4 bases for J; bases not matched to a gene: 8. In DNA, the CDR3 is TGTGCCAGCAGATTGACAGGGTACGGCTATGGCTACACCTTC. It codes for CASRLTGYGYGYTF.